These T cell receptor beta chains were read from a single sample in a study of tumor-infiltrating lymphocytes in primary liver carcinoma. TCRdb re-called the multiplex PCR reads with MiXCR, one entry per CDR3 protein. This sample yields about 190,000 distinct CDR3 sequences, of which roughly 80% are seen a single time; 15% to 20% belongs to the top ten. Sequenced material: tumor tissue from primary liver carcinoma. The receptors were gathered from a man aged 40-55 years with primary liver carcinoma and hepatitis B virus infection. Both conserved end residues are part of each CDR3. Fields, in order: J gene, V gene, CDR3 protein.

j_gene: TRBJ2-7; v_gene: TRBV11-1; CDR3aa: CDSSLRALANEHYF
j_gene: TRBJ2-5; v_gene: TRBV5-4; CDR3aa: CASGVGTFQETQYF
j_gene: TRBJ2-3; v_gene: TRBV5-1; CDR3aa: CASGLRTGASTDTQYF
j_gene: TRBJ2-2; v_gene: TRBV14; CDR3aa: CASSMTANTGELFF
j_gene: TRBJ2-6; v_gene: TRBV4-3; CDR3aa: CTSSQDGSGRGANVLTF
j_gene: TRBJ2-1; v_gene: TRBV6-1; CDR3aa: CASRTSGIINNEQFF
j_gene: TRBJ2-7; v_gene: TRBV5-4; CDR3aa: CASSSGTGASDDQYF
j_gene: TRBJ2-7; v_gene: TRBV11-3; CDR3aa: CDSSVGQSYEQYF
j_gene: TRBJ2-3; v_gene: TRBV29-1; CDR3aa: CGLGGLDTQYF
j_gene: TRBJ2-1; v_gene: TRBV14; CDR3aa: CASSAVAGWLNNEQFF
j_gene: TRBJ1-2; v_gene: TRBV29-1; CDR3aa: CSVGDYDYTF
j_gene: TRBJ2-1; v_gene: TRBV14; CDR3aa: CASSRRQGGRLDEQFF
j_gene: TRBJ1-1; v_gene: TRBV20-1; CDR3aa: CSDNRDSLRNTEAFF
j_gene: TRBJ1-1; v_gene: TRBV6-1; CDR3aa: CASIGWNTEAFF
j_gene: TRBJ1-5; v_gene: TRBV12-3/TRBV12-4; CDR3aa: CASNTVDRLSYQPQHF
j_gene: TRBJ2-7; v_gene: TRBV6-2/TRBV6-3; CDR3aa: CTSSLWDRAHVQYF
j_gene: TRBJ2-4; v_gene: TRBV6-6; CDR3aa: CASSHGTSGIAKNIRHF
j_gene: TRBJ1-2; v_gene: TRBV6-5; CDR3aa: CANRPRTAELGYIF
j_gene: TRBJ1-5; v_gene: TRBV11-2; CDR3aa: CVCSLIGVTGSNQPQHF
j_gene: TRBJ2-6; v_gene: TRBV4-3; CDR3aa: CANSQDGSWRGANVLTF
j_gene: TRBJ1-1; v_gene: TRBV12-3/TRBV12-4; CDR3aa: CASSLVDRDTESFF
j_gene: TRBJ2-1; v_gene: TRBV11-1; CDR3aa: CASRKKMWIGGNEQFF
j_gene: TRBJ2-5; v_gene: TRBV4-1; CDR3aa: CASSQDFKLISETQYF
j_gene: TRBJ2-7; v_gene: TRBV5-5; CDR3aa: CASSLVIGAAVWVLYF
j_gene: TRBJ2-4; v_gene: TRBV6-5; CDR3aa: CVSTSGGDIKYF
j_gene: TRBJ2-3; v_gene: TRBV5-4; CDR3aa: CSSSETGSDTQYF
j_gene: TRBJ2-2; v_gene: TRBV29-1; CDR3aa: CSVASNTGELFF